This TCR beta chain emerged from a study of shared clonotypes between healthy human individuals (dated by TCRdb to 2018 to 2021). Looking at the study overall: The cohort included three men and a couple of women between 18 and 49 years of age. For each donor, three plates each were used for CD4 naive and CD4 memory, two plates were used for CD8 naive, and one plate was used for CD8 memory. Blood TCR repertoires of roughly 5 healthy adults were deeply sequenced to estimate repertoire size and the extent of clonotype sharing between individuals. Libraries were prepared and TCR repertoires were sequenced by different laboratories using diverse techniques, in order to increase sequencing depth and limit assay-specific biases. Per donor, leukapheresis produced somewhere between about 0.9 and 9.5 billion PBMCs. Study-level results and caveats: Sharing across several donors was observed for roughly 5% of naive CD4, about 4% of naive CD8, over 2% of memory CD4, and around 0.4% of memory CD8 clonotypes. Only blood was sampled, and tissue TCR repertoires likely differ from those in blood. Estimated clonotype richness was generally larger for naive than for memory subsets. Compared with non-shared clonotypes, the clonotypes found in all four sorted-subset donors had higher generation probabilities. Incomplete sequencing was indicated by rarefaction of sorted-subset datasets, despite the large sequencing depth. The small number of donors limited the genetic and exposure-history diversity represented. Pairwise subsampling led to the expectation that sequencing depth would affect the degree of clonotype sharing among donors.

CD8 naive samples were CD45RO-negative cells positively selected for CCR7, giving a CD45RA+CCR7+ population that excluded TemRA cells. The donors were healthy, HIV-negative adults with no recently reported acute infections or vaccinations. Only Caucasian adults living in Nashville, Tennessee, USA were represented among the donors. After blood collection by leukapheresis, PBMCs were isolated using Ficoll-Histopaque density gradient centrifugation and then cryopreserved in the vapor phase of liquid nitrogen. Analytical flow cytometry was used to check the purity and quantity of every magnetically sorted T cell population. From each sorted fraction, genomic DNA was isolated and quantified by UV absorbance on a Nanodrop 2000c. TCR CDR3 regions were amplified from genomic DNA by multiplex PCR using the deep immunoSEQ assay. Genomic DNA extracted from each cell subset was distributed evenly over all wells of several immunoSEQ 96-well plates, and each plate served as one replicate. Each replicate PCR for sorted subsets received roughly 200 ng genomic DNA, equal to about 30,000 T cell genomes. The purified libraries were quantified using a Qubit 3.0 fluorometer, sized with a Bioanalyzer 2100, and then quantified again using the KAPA Library Quantification kit. Each immunoSEQ 96-well plate was sequenced on its own single-read 150-cycle Illumina NextSeq 550 flow cell. As for how the authors treated the data: Because the immunoSEQ output included only junctional sequences and no quality scores, the filtering could not be the same as the filtering used for full-length reads. Sequences were annotated with PyIR, a Python wrapper for IgBLAST v1.9, and V/J genes and CDR3 were assigned using IMGT germline references. Any read was removed if the V/J assignment was weak (E-value above 1e-6), the CDR3 was missing, or the read contained stop codons, out-of-frame junctions, or ambiguous translated residues. V3J clonotypes were defined as sequences sharing the same inferred V gene, J gene, and CDR3 amino acid sequence. Percentage overlap between repertoires was computed as shared unique clonotypes divided by the size of the smaller repertoire. Three approaches were used to assess repertoire richness: RTK rarefaction, the Chao1 estimator, and Recon v2.1 estimates of unobserved clonotypes. For all TCRbeta clonotypes obtained by the gDNA method from a handful of donors, generation probabilities were computed with OLGA. TCRdb re-hosts the immuneACCESS table, in-frame sequences only. Its copies lack some clones; in the studies checked, an unresolved V gene accounts for under half of them, and the cause for the rest is not known. Clone size and V and J calls were adopted from that table, with D and trimming inferred from the DNA. The sample table shows over 800,000 clones, and more than 85% are seen once. Nearly 25% of the sample rests with the top ten.

CDR1 and CDR2 were assigned from the germline V gene (reference sequence) as SEHNR and FQNEAQ. The CDR3 spans 17 residues, from the cysteine through the phenylalanine. The kept DNA is CDR3 alone, 51 bases in frame from the first base. At the junction V is shortened by 4 bases and J by 0 bases; bases outside the gene matches: 11. Concerning this clone: No cognate antigen has been identified for it. Base qualities were left out, and no much larger clone turns up one base away.

Here the chain combines TRBV7-9 and TRBJ2-5; TRBD1 matches 7 bases in the middle. Sequencing used naive CD8+ T cells sorted from blood. In light of the paper, this sample's cell subset or site label describes: CD45RA+CCR7+. The source is a man aged 25-40 years in good health. The CDR3 protein sequence reads: CASSSHPRGLYQETQYF. The nucleotides are TGTGCCAGCAGCTCCCACCCTAGGGGGCTCTACCAAGAGACCCAGTACTTC.